This record covers a single TCR beta chain. Its target is not known. This CDR3 has 18 amino acids. Per germline, CDR1 SEHNR and CDR2 FQNEAQ (reference sequence). The V and J ends lost 5 bases and 0 bases, in that order; junction bases with no gene match: 7. The data are from a study of OX40 agonist ivuxolimab in advanced cancers. The study, taken as a whole, reports: CD4+ T cells averaged fewer expanded clones than CD8+ T cells.

This table comes from immunoSEQ multiplex PCR, and its TCRdb copy is limited to in-frame clones, with some not included. Seen here are about 25,000 clones, 70% to 90% observed once, and the top ten hold more than 13%. Blood samples were obtained at baseline, cycle 4 day 1, and cycle 7 day 1. The clonotype was recovered from an adult with an advanced solid tumor such as melanoma, head and neck, liver or kidney cancer. The sequenced sample was CD4+ or CD8+ T cells sorted from blood, obtained in a trial of the OX40 agonist ivuxolimab. V is TRBV7-9 and J is TRBJ2-6, with 10 bases lining up with TRBD2. In DNA, the CDR3 is TGTGCCAGCAGCCACCCACTAGCGGGGAGCTCTGGGGCCAACGTCCTGACTTTC. This sequence encodes CASSHPLAGSSGANVLTF.